This T cell receptor beta chain was observed in a study of siplizumab effects on memory and regulatory T cells. With regard to this clone: Its antigen is as yet unknown.

Overall study results and limits: The apparent diversity of naive T cells exceeded that of memory cells, and naive T cells seemed to make a major contribution to the alloresponse.

This CDR3 region has 16 residues. The germline V gene has CDR1 LNHNV and CDR2 YYDKDF (reference sequence). V lost 1 base and J lost 7; bases outside the gene matches: 4. Some clones are missing from TCRdb's copy, which holds only in-frame ones; the method was immunoSEQ multiplex PCR. The sample lists tens of thousands of clones; 88% were seen once. Sequenced sample: Tregs sorted from blood. The sequence derives from a human donor in good health. The chain combines TRBV15 with TRBJ2-2; 12 bases are a match to TRBD2. The CDR3 protein is CATSRGLAGVGGELFF. The CDR3 DNA sequence: TGTGCCACCAGCAGAGGACTAGCGGGAGTTGGCGGGGAGCTGTTTTTT.